This T cell receptor (beta chain) was captured in a study of CXCR3-negative and CXCR3-positive naive CD8 T cells. CDR3 length equals 14 residues. Overall study findings and caveats: It was found that naive subsets had comparable surface CD5, and TCR strength was inferred from TRB CDR3 properties. Relative to memory CD8+ cells, whose diversity was much lower, both naive subsets had comparably high diversity. Against CXCR3-negative naive cells, CXCR3-positive naive cells showed more hydrophobic TRB CDR3s.

As for this clonotype: What it binds is unknown.

cDNA libraries for TRB were generated by 5' RACE incorporating UMI labels. TCRdb re-called the 5' RACE reads; one entry per CDR3 protein, DNA not given. This sample contains roughly 50,000 distinct CDR3 sequences. Every subset of CD8+ T cells was sorted in triplicate at 300,000 or so cells each. The naive CD8+ gate required CD45RO-CCR7+CD27+CD95- phenotype. The sequenced sample was naive CXCR3+ CD8+ T cells from blood. The subset: CD45RO-CCR7+CD27+CD95- naive CD8+ T cells expressing CXCR3 (TNR3+). The receptor's source is a human donor in good health. Some clones in this sample may be carry-over from other donors' samples. V usage is TRBV12-3 or TRBV12-4 and J usage is TRBJ2-7; TCRdb proposes TRBD2, but this gene call is untestable without DNA. The CDR3: CASSILAGGLDQYF.